Included here is one T cell receptor (beta chain) sequence, with context. Its antigen is undetermined. This entry comes from a study of T cell responses to AZD1222 COVID-19 vaccine. Study results and limitations: The number of AZD1222 recipients seropositive at baseline was only five or six.

Profiled with immunoSEQ multiplex PCR; TCRdb holds only in-frame clones, not every one. Altogether 150,000 to 200,000 clones are present, roughly 87% being singletons, with the ten largest covering about 6.5%. This CDR3 region has 15 residues. Sequencing was performed on peripheral blood, taken 28 days after the second AZD1222 dose. This clonotype was obtained from an adult who received the AZD1222 COVID-19 vaccine. The chain recombines TRBV21-1 with TRBJ2-7; the DNA was not compared with TRBD2, the D call given in the table. TRBV21-1 is a listed pseudogene. The CDR3 nucleotides read TGTGCCAGCAGCAAAGGCCCGGGGGGGAACTACGAGCAGTACTTC. Encoded protein: CASSKGPGGNYEQYF.